These T cell receptor beta chains were read from a single sample in a study of identical twins. TCRdb redid the calling of the 5' RACE reads with MiXCR, one entry per CDR3 protein. The sample yields 700,000 or so distinct CDR3 sequences, around 8.3% seen once. The same data also contributed to another study, on yellow fever vaccine responses in identical twins.

The specimen was PBMCs. The source is a woman aged 18-29 years in good health. The CDR3 runs from the conserved cysteine through the conserved F or W. D genes are given only for firm matches. Expanded clones are given a class, and other clones once, few, many or no size at all.

-	few	TRBV28	TRBJ2-2	CASKRRSFPDGELFF	TGTGCCAGCAAGCGTCGGTCTTTCCCCGACGGGGAGCTGTTTTTT
-	-	TRBV12-3/TRBV12-4	TRBJ2-7	CASSQGVGGRSYEQYF	TGTGCCAGCAGCCAGGGGGTTGGGGGGCGTTCGTACGAGCAGTACTTC
-	few	TRBV3-1	TRBJ2-5	CASSQLTTGETQYF	TGTGCCAGCAGCCAATTGACCACGGGAGAGACCCAGTACTTC
TRBD2	-	TRBV11-2	TRBJ2-1	CASSLPSSGGFNEQFF	TGTGCCAGCAGCTTACCGTCTAGCGGGGGTTTCAATGAGCAGTTCTTC
-	many	TRBV11-1	TRBJ2-3	CASSAGSLDTQYF	TGTGCCAGCAGCGCCGGGAGCCTAGATACGCAGTATTTT
TRBD2	few	TRBV3-1	TRBJ2-3	CASSQEIAGGTDTQYF	TGTGCCAGCAGCCAAGAAATTGCGGGGGGCACAGATACGCAGTATTTT
-	-	TRBV6-2/TRBV6-3	TRBJ2-7	CASSYRTVIDSYEQYF	TGTGCCAGCAGTTACCGGACGGTGATTGACTCCTACGAGCAGTACTTC
-	-	TRBV5-1	TRBJ2-2	CASSSGSKAGTGELFF	TGCGCCAGCAGCTCCGGCTCCAAAGCGGGCACCGGGGAGCTGTTTTTT
-	few	TRBV30	TRBJ2-2	CAWSPLLGTATGELFF	TGTGCCTGGAGTCCTTTATTGGGAACCGCCACCGGGGAGCTGTTTTTT
TRBD2	-	TRBV4-1	TRBJ2-3	CASSQRSGGATDTQYF	TGCGCCAGCAGCCAGAGGAGCGGGGGGGCTACAGATACGCAGTATTTT
TRBD2	few	TRBV3-1	TRBJ2-1	CASSVGTSGEQFF	TGTGCCAGCAGCGTAGGGACTAGCGGGGAGCAGTTCTTC
-	few	TRBV10-3	TRBJ1-2	CATLSAAYGYTF	TGTGCCACCCTATCTGCCGCCTATGGCTACACCTTC
TRBD2	few	TRBV20-1	TRBJ2-3	CSARLLTGSTSGRALGPTDTQYF	TGCAGTGCTAGACTACTTACGGGCTCGACTAGCGGGAGGGCCTTGGGGCCCACAGATACGCAGTATTTT
-	-	TRBV12-3/TRBV12-4	TRBJ2-4	CASRPRVGENIQYF	TGTGCCAGCAGGCCCCGGGTTGGGGAAAACATTCAGTACTTC